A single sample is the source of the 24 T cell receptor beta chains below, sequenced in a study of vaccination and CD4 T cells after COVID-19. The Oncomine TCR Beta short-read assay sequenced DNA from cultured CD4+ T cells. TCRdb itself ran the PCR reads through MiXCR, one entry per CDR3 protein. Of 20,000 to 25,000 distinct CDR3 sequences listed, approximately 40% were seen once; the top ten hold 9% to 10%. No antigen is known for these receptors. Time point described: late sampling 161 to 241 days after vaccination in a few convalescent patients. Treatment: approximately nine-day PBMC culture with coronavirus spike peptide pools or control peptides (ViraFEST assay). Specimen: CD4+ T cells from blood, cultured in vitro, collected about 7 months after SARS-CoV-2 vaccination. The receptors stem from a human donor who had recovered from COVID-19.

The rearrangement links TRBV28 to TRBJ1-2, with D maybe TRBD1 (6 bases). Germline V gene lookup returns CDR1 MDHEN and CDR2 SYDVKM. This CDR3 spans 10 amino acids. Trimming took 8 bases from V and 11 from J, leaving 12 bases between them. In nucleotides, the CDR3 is TGTGCCAGCGGAAGGACAGCGTACACCTTC. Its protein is CASGRTAYTF.

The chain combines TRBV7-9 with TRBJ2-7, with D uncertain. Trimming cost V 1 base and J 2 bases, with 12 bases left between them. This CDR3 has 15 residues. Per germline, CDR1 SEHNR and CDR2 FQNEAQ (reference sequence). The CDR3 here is CASSLEGVPPYEQYF. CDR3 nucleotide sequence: TGTGCCAGCAGCTTAGAGGGTGTTCCTCCCTACGAGCAGTACTTC.

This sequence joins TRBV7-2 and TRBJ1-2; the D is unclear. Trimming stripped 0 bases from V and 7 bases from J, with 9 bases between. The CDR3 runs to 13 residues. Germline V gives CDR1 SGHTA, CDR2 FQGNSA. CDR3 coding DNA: TGTGCCAGCAGCTTAGCGCAGGTCGGTGGCTACACCTTC. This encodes CASSLAQVGGYTF.

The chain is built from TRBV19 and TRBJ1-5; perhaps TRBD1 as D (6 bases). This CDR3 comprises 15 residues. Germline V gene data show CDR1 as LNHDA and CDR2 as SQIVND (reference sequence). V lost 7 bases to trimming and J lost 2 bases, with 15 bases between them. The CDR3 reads CASTETGPRNQPQHF. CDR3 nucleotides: TGTGCCAGTACTGAGACAGGCCCCCGCAATCAGCCCCAGCATTTT.

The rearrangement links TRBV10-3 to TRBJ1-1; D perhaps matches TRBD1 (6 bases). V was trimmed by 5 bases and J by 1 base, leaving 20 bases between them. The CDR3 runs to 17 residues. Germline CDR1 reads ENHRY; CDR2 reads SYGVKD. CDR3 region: CAISPMGRKQGNTEAFF. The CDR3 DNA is TGTGCCATCAGTCCTATGGGGAGGAAACAGGGGAACACTGAAGCTTTCTTT.

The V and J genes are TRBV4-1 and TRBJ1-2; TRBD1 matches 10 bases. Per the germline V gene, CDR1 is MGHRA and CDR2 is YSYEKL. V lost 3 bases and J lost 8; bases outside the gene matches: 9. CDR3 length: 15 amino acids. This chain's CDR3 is CASSQRQGASRGYTF. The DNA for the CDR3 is TGCGCCAGCAGCCAGCGACAGGGGGCGAGTAGAGGCTACACCTTC.

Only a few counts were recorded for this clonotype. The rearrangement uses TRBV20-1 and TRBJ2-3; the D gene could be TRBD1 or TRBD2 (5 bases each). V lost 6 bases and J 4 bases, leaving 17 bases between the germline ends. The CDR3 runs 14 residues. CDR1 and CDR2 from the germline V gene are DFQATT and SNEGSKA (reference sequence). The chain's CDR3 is CSARDPDLPDTQYF. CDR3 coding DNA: TGCAGTGCCCGGGACCCCGACCTCCCAGATACGCAGTATTTT.

CDR3 sequence reads: CATSSAIRGGSSYNEQFF. The CDR3 DNA reads as TGTGCCACCAGCAGCGCAATTAGGGGGGGGAGCTCCTACAATGAGCAGTTCTTC. The rearrangement links TRBV15 to TRBJ2-1; TRBD2 is a possible D gene (7 bases). Trimming pared 3 bases from V and 0 bases from J, leaving 18 bases between. This CDR3 contains 18 residues. Germline V gene sequence: CDR1 LNHNV, CDR2 YYDKDF (reference sequence).

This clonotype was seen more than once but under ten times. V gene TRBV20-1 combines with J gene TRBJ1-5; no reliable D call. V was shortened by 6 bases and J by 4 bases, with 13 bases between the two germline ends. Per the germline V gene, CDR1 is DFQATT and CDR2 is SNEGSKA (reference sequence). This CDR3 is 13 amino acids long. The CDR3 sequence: CSAQAEPNQPQHF. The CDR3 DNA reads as TGCAGTGCCCAGGCAGAGCCGAATCAGCCCCAGCATTTT.

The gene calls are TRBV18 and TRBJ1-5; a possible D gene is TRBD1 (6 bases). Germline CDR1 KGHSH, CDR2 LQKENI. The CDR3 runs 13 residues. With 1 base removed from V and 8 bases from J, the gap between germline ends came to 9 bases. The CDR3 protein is CASSPRDTEPQHF. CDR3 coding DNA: TGTGCCAGCTCACCACGGGACACGGAGCCCCAGCATTTT. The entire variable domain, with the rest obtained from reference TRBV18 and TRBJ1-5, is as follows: NAGVMQNPRHLVRRRGQEARLRCSPMKGHSHVYWYRQLPEEGLKFMVYLQKENIIDESGMPKERFSAEFPKEGPSILRIQQVVRGDSAAYFCASSPRDTEPQHFGDGTRLSIL.

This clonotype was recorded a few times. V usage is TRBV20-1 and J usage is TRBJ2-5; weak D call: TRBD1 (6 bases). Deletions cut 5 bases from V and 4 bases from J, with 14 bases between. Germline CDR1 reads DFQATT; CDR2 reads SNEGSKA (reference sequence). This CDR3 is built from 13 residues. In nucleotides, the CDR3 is TGCAGTGCTCCACAGGGAAACGGAGAGACCCAGTACTTC. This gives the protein CSAPQGNGETQYF.

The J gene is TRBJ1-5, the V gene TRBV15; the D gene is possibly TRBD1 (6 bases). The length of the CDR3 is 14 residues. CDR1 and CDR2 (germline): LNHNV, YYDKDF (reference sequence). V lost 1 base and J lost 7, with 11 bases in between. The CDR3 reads CATSRVQGWQPQHF. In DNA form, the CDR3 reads TGTGCCACCAGCAGAGTACAGGGTTGGCAGCCCCAGCATTTT.

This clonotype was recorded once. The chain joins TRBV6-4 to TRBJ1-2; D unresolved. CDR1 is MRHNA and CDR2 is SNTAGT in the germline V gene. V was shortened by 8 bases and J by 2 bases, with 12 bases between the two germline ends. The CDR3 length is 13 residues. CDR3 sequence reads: CASGPPPNYGYTF. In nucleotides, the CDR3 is TGTGCCAGCGGACCGCCCCCCAACTATGGCTACACCTTC.

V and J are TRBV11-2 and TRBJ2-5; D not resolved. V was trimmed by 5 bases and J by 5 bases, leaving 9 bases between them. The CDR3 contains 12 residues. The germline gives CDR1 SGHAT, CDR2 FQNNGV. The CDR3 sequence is CASSLTPETQYF. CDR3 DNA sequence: TGTGCCAGCAGCCTAACACCCGAGACCCAGTACTTC. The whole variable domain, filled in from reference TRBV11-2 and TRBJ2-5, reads EAGVAQSPRYKIIEKRQSVAFWCNPISGHATLYWYQQILGQGPKLLIQFQNNGVVDDSQLPKDRFSAERLKGVDSTLKIQPAKLEDSAVYLCASSLTPETQYFGPGTRLLVL.

CDR3 nucleotides: TGTGCCATCAGTGAGTCCGGGGTAGCCTACGAGCAGTACTTC. Amino acids: CAISESGVAYEQYF. The chain combines TRBV10-3 with TRBJ2-7; D perhaps matches TRBD2 (5 bases). The CDR3 runs 14 residues. Per the germline V gene, CDR1 is ENHRY and CDR2 is SYGVKD. Trimming shortened V by 0 bases and J by 2 bases, and 8 bases separated the two germline ends.

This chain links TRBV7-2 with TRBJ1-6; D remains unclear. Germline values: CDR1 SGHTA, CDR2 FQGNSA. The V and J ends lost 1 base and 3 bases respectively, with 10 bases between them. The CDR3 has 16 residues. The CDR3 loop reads CASSLGNGIYNSPLHF. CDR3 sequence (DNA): TGTGCCAGCAGCTTAGGCAATGGGATCTATAATTCACCCCTCCACTTT.

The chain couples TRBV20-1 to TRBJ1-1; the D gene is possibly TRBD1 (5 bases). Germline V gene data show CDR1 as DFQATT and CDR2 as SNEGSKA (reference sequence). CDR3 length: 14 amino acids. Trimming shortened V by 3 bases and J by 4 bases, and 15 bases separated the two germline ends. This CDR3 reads CSARGGGVGTEAFF. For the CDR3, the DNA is TGCAGTGCTAGGGGCGGGGGGGTGGGCACTGAAGCTTTCTTT.

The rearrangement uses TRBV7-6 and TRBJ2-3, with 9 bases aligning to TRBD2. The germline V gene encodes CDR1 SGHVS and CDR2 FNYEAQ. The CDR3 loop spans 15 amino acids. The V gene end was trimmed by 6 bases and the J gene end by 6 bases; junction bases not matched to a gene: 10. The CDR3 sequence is CASSLGSGRSDTQYF. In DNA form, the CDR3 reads TGTGCCAGCAGTTTGGGTAGCGGGAGAAGTGATACGCAGTATTTT.

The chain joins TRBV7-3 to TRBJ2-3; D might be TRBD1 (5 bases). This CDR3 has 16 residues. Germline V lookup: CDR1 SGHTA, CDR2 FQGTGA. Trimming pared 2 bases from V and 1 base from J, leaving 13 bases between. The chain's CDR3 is CASSLDSKPGTDTQYF. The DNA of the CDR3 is TGTGCCAGCAGCTTAGACAGTAAGCCCGGCACAGATACGCAGTATTTT.

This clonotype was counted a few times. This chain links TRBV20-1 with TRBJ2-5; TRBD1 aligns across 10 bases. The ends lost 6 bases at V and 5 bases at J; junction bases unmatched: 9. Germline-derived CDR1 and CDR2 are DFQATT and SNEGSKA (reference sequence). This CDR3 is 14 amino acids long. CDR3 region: CSAKDRGREETQYF. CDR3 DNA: TGCAGTGCCAAAGACAGGGGGCGGGAGGAGACCCAGTACTTC.

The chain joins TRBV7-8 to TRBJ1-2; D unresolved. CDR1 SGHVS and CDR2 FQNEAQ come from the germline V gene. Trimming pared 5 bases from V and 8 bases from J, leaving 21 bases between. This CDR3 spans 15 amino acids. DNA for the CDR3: TGTGCCAGCAGCCCCCAGGCAGACGTGACCGGCGGCTACACCTTC. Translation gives CASSPQADVTGGYTF.

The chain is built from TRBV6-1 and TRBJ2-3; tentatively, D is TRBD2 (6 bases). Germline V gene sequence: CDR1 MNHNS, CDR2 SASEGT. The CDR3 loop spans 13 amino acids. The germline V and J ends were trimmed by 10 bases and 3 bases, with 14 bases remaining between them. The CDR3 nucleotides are TGTGCCACCGCGGAGGGTACGACAGATACGCAGTATTTT. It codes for CATAEGTTDTQYF.

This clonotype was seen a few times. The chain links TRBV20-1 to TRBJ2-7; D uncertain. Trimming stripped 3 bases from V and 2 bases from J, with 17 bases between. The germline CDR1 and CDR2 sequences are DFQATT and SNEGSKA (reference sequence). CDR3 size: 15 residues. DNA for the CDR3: TGCAGTGCTAGCGTAGAGGTTACACACACCTACGAGCAGTACTTC. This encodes CSASVEVTHTYEQYF.

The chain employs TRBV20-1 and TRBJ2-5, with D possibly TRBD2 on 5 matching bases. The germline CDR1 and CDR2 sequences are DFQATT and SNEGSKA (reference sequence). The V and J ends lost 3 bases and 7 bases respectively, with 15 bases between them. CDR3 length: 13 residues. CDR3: CSARILGVATQYF. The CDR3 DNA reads TGCAGTGCTAGGATCCTCGGGGTCGCGACCCAGTACTTC.